This T cell receptor beta chain appears in the sequencing data of a study of T cell changes during pregnancy in multiple sclerosis. This CDR3 is 17 amino acids long. V dropped 2 bases and J dropped 0; count of bases not matched to a gene: 7. Sequencing was performed with immunoSEQ multiplex PCR; in TCRdb, only in-frame clones are kept and a portion is missing. The table shows about 36,000 clones, with approximately 93% occurring only once. The rearrangement joins TRBV23-1 to TRBJ1-3; 7 nucleotides line up with TRBD1. TRBV23-1 is an open reading frame, and its role is uncertain. The sequence derives from a female donor with multiple sclerosis, enrolled in a pregnancy study. Sequences were derived from CD4+ T cells from peripheral blood mononuclear cells, sampled in the first trimester of pregnancy. CDR3: CASSQPDDRVSGNTIYF. CDR3 DNA sequence: TGCGCCAGCAGTCAACCCGACGACAGGGTCTCTGGAAACACCATATATTTT.